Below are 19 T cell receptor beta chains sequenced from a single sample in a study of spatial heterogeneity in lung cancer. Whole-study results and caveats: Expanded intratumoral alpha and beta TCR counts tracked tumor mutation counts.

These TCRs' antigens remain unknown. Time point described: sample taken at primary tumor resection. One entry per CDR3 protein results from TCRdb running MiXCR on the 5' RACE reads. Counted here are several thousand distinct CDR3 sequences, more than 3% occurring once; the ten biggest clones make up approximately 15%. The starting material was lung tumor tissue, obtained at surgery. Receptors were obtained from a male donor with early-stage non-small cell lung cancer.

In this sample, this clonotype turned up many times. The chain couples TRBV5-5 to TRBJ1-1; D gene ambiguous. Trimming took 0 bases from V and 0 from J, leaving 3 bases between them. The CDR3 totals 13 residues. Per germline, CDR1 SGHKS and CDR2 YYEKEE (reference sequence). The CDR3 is CASSLDVNTEAFF. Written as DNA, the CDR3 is TGTGCCAGCAGCTTGGATGTGAACACTGAAGCTTTCTTT.

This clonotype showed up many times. The CDR3 DNA sequence: TGTGCCACCAGCAGAGTGGGGGATGAGCAGTTCTTC. It is translated as CATSRVGDEQFF. This chain joins TRBV15 and TRBJ2-1; D tentatively reads TRBD1 or TRBD2 (5 bases each). V gave up 1 base and J gave up 8 bases, with 6 bases separating them. Per germline, CDR1 LNHNV and CDR2 YYDKDF (reference sequence). The CDR3 has 12 amino acids. Filled out from reference TRBV15 and TRBJ2-1, the complete variable domain reads DAMVIQNPRYQVTQFGKPVTLSCSQTLNHNVMYWYQQKSSQAPKLLFHYYDKDFNNEADTPDNFQSRRPNTSFCFLDIRSPGLGDTAMYLCATSRVGDEQFFGPGTRLTVL.

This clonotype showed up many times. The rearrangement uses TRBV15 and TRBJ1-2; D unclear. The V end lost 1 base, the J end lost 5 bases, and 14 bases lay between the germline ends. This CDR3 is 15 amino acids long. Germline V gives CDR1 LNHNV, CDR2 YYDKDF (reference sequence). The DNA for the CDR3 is TGTGCCACCAGCAGAGTTAAGGAGGCAGTTTATGGCTACACCTTC. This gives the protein CATSRVKEAVYGYTF.

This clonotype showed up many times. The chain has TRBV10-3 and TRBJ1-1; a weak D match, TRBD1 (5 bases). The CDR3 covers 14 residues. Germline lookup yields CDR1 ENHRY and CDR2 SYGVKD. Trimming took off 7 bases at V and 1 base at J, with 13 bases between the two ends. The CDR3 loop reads CAIIEGPPNTEAFF. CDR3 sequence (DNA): TGTGCCATCATAGAGGGGCCTCCGAACACTGAAGCTTTCTTT.

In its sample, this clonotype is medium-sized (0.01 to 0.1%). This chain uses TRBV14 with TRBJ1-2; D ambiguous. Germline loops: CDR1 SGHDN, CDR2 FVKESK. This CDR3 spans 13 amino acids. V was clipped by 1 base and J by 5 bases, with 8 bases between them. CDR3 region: CASSQGQAYGYTF. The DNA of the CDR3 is TGTGCCAGCAGCCAAGGGCAGGCGTATGGCTACACCTTC.

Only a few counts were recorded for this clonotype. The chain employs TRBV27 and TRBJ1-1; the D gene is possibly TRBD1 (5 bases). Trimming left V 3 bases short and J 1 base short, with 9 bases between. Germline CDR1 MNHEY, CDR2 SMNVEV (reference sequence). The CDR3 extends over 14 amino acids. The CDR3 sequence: CASSLGRRNTEAFF. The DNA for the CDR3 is TGTGCCAGCAGTTTGGGGCGGAGGAACACTGAAGCTTTCTTT.

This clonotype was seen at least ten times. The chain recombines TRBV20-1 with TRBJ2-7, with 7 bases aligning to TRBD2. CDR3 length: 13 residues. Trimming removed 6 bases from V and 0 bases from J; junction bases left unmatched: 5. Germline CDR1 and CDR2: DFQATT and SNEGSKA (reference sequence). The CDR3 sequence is CSATGTNSYEQYF. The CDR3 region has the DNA TGCAGTGCCACCGGGACTAACTCCTACGAGCAGTACTTC.

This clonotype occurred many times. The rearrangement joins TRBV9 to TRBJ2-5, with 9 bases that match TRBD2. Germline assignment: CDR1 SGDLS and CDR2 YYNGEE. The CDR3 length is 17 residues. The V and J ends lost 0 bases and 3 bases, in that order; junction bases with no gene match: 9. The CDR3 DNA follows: TGTGCCAGCAGCGTAGGTCCCCGAGTAGCGGGAGAAGAGACCCAGTACTTC. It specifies CASSVGPRVAGEETQYF.

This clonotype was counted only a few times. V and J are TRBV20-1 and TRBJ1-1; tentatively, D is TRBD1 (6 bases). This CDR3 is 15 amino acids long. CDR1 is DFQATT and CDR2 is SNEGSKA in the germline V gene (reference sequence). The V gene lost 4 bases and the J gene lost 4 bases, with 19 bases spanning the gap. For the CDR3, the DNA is TGCAGTGCTACCCGGGGGGGCGGGAGCGTCACTGAAGCTTTCTTT. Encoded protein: CSATRGGGSVTEAFF.

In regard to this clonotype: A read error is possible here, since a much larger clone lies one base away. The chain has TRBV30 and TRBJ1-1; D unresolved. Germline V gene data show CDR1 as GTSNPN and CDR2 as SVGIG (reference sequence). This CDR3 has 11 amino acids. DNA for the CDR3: TGTGTCTCCAAAAAGAACACTGAAGCTTTCTTT. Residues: CVSKKNTEAFF.

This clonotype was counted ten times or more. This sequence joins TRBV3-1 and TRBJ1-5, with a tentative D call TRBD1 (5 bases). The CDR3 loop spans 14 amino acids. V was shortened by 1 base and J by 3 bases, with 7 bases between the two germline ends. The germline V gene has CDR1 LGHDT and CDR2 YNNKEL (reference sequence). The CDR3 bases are TGTGCCAGCAGCCAAGGGGGCTTCAATCAGCCCCAGCATTTT. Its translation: CASSQGGFNQPQHF.

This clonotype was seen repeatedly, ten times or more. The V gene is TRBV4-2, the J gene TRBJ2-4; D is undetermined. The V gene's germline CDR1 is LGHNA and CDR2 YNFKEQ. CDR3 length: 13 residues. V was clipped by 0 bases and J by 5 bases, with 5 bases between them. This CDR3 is CASSQDVENIQYF. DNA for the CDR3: TGTGCCAGCAGCCAAGATGTGGAAAACATTCAGTACTTC.

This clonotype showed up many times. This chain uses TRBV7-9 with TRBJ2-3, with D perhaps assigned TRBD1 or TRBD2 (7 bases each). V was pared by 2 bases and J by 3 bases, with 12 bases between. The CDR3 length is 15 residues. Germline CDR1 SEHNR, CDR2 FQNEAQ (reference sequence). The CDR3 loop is CASSLQGGRTDTQYF. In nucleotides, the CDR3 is TGTGCCAGCAGCTTACAGGGGGGGAGGACAGATACGCAGTATTTT. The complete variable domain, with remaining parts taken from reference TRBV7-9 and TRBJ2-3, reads DTGVSQNPRHKITKRGQNVTFRCDPISEHNRLYWYRQTLGQGPEFLTYFQNEAQLEKSRLLSDRFSAERPKGSFSTLEIQRTEQGDSAMYLCASSLQGGRTDTQYFGPGTRLTVL.

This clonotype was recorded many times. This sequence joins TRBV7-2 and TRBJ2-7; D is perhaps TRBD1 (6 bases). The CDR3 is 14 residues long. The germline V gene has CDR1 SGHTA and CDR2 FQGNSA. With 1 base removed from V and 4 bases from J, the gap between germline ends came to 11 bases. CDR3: CASSLGGHRYEQYF. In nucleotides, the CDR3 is TGTGCCAGCAGCTTAGGGGGACATCGATACGAGCAGTACTTC.

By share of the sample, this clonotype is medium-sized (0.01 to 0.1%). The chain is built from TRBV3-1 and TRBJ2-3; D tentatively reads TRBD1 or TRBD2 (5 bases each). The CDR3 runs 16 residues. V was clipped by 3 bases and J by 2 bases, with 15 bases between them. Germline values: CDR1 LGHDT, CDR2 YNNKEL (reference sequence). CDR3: CASSQVRGDATDTQYF. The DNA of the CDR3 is TGTGCCAGCAGCCAGGTTAGGGGAGATGCCACAGATACGCAGTATTTT.

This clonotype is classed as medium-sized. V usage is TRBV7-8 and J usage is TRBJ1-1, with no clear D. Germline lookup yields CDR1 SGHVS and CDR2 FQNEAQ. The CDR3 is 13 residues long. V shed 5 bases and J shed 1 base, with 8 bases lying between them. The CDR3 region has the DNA TGTGCCAGCAGCGCCACAGAGAACACTGAAGCTTTCTTT. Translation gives CASSATENTEAFF. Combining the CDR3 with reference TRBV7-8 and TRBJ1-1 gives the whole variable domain GAGVSQSPRYKVAKRGQDVALRCDPISGHVSLFWYQQALGQGPEFLTYFQNEAQLDKSGLPSDRFFAERPEGSVSTLKIQRTQQEDSAVYLCASSATENTEAFFGQGTRLTVV.

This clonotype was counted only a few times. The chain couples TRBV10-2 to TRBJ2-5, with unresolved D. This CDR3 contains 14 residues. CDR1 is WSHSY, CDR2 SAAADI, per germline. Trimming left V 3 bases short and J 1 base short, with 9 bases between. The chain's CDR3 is CASSEIGLQETQYF. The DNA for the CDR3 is TGCGCCAGCAGTGAAATCGGGCTCCAAGAGACCCAGTACTTC.

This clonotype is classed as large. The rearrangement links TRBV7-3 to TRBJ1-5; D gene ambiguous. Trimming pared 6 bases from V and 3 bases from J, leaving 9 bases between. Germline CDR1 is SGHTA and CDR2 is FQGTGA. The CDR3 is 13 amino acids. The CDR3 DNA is TGTGCCAGCAGTCCGGGAGCCAATCAGCCCCAGCATTTT. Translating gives CASSPGANQPQHF.

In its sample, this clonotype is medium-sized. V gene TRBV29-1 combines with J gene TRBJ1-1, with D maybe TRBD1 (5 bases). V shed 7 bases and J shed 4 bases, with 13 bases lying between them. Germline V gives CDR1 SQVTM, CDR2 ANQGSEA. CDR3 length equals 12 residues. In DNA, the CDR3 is TGCAGCGGATTATTACAGGCCACTGAAGCTTTCTTT. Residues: CSGLLQATEAFF. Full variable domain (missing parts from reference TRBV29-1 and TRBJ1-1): SAVISQKPSRDICQRGTSLTIQCQVDSQVTMMFWYRQQPGQSLTLIATANQGSEATYESGFVIDKFPISRPNLTFSTLTVSNMSPEDSSIYLCSGLLQATEAFFGQGTRLTVV.